Presented here are 29 T cell receptor beta chains from one specimen sequenced in a study of blood T cells in healthy people across ages. For the second PCR, which ran for roughly 6 to 11 cycles, a sample-barcoded 5' primer and a J-beta primer mix were used. A single record per CDR3 protein comes from TCRdb applying MiXCR to the 5' RACE reads. The table lists 800,000 to 950,000 distinct CDR3 sequences, roughly 48% of them singletons. The sample comprised blood. All receptors derive from a man younger than 45 in good health.

This clonotype has a handful of counts. This chain joins TRBV29-1 and TRBJ1-2; tentative D call: TRBD1 (6 bases). Germline assignment: CDR1 SQVTM and CDR2 ANQGSEA. Between the trimmed V and J ends, which lost 6 bases and 0 bases, there was a span of 11 bases. This CDR3 has 13 amino acids. The CDR3 sequence is CSVVRGSNYGYTF. DNA for the CDR3: TGCAGCGTCGTCAGGGGTTCTAACTATGGCTACACCTTC.

This sequence joins TRBV6-1 and TRBJ2-1; D remains unclear. This CDR3 is built from 13 residues. Germline V gene lookup returns CDR1 MNHNS and CDR2 SASEGT. Trimming left V 6 bases short and J 8 bases short, with 14 bases between. CDR3 nucleotides: TGTGCCAGCAGGGACGGATGGAACCATGAGCAGTTCTTC. It yields the protein CASRDGWNHEQFF.

This chain uses TRBV4-3 with TRBJ2-4; D perhaps matches TRBD1 (5 bases). V was pared by 3 bases and J by 0 bases, with 9 bases between. The CDR3 totals 15 residues. Germline V gene lookup returns CDR1 LGHNA and CDR2 YSLEER. Written as DNA, the CDR3 is TGCGCCAGCAGCCAGGAAGGGGTAGCCAAAAACATTCAGTACTTC. Translating gives CASSQEGVAKNIQYF.

The genes are TRBV7-2 and TRBJ1-5; the D is unclear. The CDR3 sequence is 14 residues long. Germline CDR1 is SGHTA and CDR2 is FQGNSA. Between the trimmed V and J ends, which lost 5 bases and 0 bases, there was a span of 8 bases. DNA of the CDR3: TGTGCCAGCAGCCCCCAATTTAGCAATCAGCCCCAGCATTTT. Protein product: CASSPQFSNQPQHF.

V is TRBV27 and J is TRBJ1-1; D is possibly TRBD1 (6 bases). The CDR3 is made up of 13 amino acids. Germline V gives CDR1 MNHEY, CDR2 SMNVEV (reference sequence). Trimming left V 5 bases short and J 3 bases short, with 10 bases between. In DNA, the CDR3 is TGTGCCAGCAGTGTAGGACAGTACACTGAAGCTTTCTTT. Protein: CASSVGQYTEAFF.

The genes are TRBV10-3 and TRBJ2-5; 8 bases agree with TRBD1. Per germline, CDR1 ENHRY and CDR2 SYGVKD. V was pared by 4 bases and J by 1 base, with 8 bases of the junction left unmatched. CDR3 length: 16 amino acids. The CDR3 region has the DNA TGTGCCATCAGTGGTGAGACAGGGGAATTCCAAGAGACCCAGTACTTC. This sequence encodes CAISGETGEFQETQYF.

The chain uses TRBV9 and TRBJ2-3, with 9 bases matching TRBD2. The trim removed 3 bases at V and 1 base at J, leaving 3 bases unmatched. This CDR3 has 15 residues. Germline loops: CDR1 SGDLS, CDR2 YYNGEE. CDR3 residues: CASSGVAGGTDTQYF. The CDR3 DNA reads TGTGCCAGCAGCGGGGTAGCGGGGGGCACAGATACGCAGTATTTT.

The sample holds a few counts of this clonotype. The rearrangement uses TRBV12-3 or TRBV12-4 and TRBJ1-1; 9 bases align to TRBD1. CDR3 length: 13 amino acids. V trimming: 8 bases; J trimming: 6 bases; junction bases outside the gene matches: 7. As DNA, the CDR3 is TGTGCCAGCCTTGGACAGGGGAGTTCTGAAGCTTTCTTT. It specifies CASLGQGSSEAFF.

The CDR3 loop is CASSLTGNYNSPLHF. The CDR3 DNA reads TGTGCCAGCAGCTTAACCGGGAATTATAATTCACCCCTCCACTTT. This rearrangement joins TRBV11-1 to TRBJ1-6, with D unclear. The CDR3 covers 15 residues. Per germline, CDR1 SGHAT and CDR2 FQDESV (reference sequence). Deletions cut 2 bases from V and 4 bases from J, with 9 bases between.

The genes are TRBV4-1 and TRBJ1-4, with D maybe TRBD1 (6 bases). The CDR3 is made up of 14 amino acids. CDR1 MGHRA and CDR2 YSYEKL come from the germline V gene. Trimming removed 6 bases from V and 4 bases from J, with 12 bases in between. CDR3 amino acids: CASRRQDFNEKLFF. The CDR3 DNA reads TGCGCCAGCAGAAGACAGGATTTTAATGAAAAACTGTTTTTT.

This clonotype has only a few counts. The V call is TRBV12-3 or TRBV12-4, the J call TRBJ2-3, with a weak D call TRBD2 (5 bases). Trimming took 0 bases from V and 2 from J, leaving 18 bases between them. The CDR3 has 18 residues. Written as DNA, the CDR3 is TGTGCCAGCAGTTTAGCTAAGAGGGTCGTACTCAACACAGATACGCAGTATTTT. Residues: CASSLAKRVVLNTDTQYF.

This sequence joins TRBV3-1 and TRBJ1-5; no definite D call. The V and J ends lost 3 bases and 4 bases respectively, with 7 bases between them. Germline V gene lookup returns CDR1 LGHDT and CDR2 YNNKEL (reference sequence). The CDR3 consists of 13 residues. CDR3 sequence (DNA): TGTGCCAGCAGCCAGCTGGAAAATCAGCCCCAGCATTTT. This encodes CASSQLENQPQHF.

This chain joins TRBV11-2 and TRBJ2-5; 7 bases line up with TRBD2. This CDR3 is 15 amino acids long. Trimming at V came to 5 bases and at J to 2 bases, leaving 8 bases not matched to a gene. In germline, CDR1 is SGHAT, CDR2 FQNNGV. The CDR3 spells CASSMASGAQETQYF. The CDR3 nucleotides read TGTGCCAGCAGCATGGCTAGCGGCGCGCAAGAGACCCAGTACTTC.

The rearrangement uses TRBV29-1 and TRBJ1-1; tentative D call: TRBD1 (6 bases). This CDR3 has 13 residues. The V end was cut by 1 base, the J end by 5 bases, with 11 bases between. Germline CDR1 SQVTM, CDR2 ANQGSEA. This CDR3 reads CSVEVLGGTEAFF. CDR3 coding DNA: TGCAGCGTTGAAGTTTTAGGGGGAACTGAAGCTTTCTTT.

The J gene is TRBJ2-3, the V gene TRBV6-6; D is possibly TRBD2 (7 bases). This CDR3 is built from 15 residues. Germline CDR1 reads MNHNY; CDR2 reads SVGAGI (reference sequence). The V end was cut by 0 bases, the J end by 6 bases, with 13 bases between. The CDR3 bases are TGTGCCAGCAGTTACTCGGCGGGGGCCCCGGATACGCAGTATTTT. It encodes CASSYSAGAPDTQYF.

Ten or more counts support this clonotype. The chain recombines TRBV6-6 with TRBJ2-3; 9 positions match TRBD1. V lost 4 bases to trimming and J lost 0 bases; unmatched junction nucleotides: 2. This CDR3 is built from 15 residues. Germline CDR1 reads MNHNY; CDR2 reads SVGAGI (reference sequence). The CDR3 sequence is CASSSGTGSTDTQYF. CDR3 DNA: TGTGCCAGCAGTTCCGGGACAGGGAGCACAGATACGCAGTATTTT.

This clonotype was observed a handful of times. The rearrangement uses TRBV20-1 and TRBJ2-5, with TRBD1 matching 9 bases. Germline trimming cut 1 base from V and 6 bases from J; bases unmatched to any gene: 3. The germline CDR1 and CDR2 sequences are DFQATT and SNEGSKA (reference sequence). There are 13 residues in the CDR3. The DNA of the CDR3 is TGCAGTGCTAGAGGGGGGACAGGGAAGACCCAGTACTTC. Amino acid sequence: CSARGGTGKTQYF.

J is TRBJ1-2 and V is TRBV28; perhaps TRBD1 as D (6 bases). The CDR3 length is 13 residues. V was shortened by 4 bases and J by 8 bases, with 14 bases between the two germline ends. Germline lookup yields CDR1 MDHEN and CDR2 SYDVKM. CDR3 amino acids: CASSSQQGGGYTF. The CDR3 DNA reads as TGTGCCAGCAGTTCCCAACAGGGAGGCGGCTACACCTTC.

In this sample, this clonotype turned up a few times. This chain joins TRBV20-1 and TRBJ2-7; 9 positions match TRBD2. Germline trimming cut 0 bases from V and 3 bases from J; bases unmatched to any gene: 9. The CDR3 runs to 16 residues. Germline CDR1 and CDR2: DFQATT and SNEGSKA (reference sequence). The CDR3 here is CSARDLLAGANYEQYF. The CDR3 DNA follows: TGCAGTGCTAGAGATCTCTTAGCGGGGGCAAACTACGAGCAGTACTTC.

V gene TRBV5-1 combines with J gene TRBJ1-2; 11 bases align to TRBD1. CDR3 length: 14 amino acids. With V trimmed by 3 bases and J by 7 bases, 5 bases remained unmatched. In germline, CDR1 is SGHRS, CDR2 YFSETQ. The CDR3 nucleotides read TGCGCCAGCAGCTGGGGACAGGGGGACTTTGGCTACACCTTC. Translation: CASSWGQGDFGYTF.

The chain combines TRBV27 with TRBJ1-2, with D possibly being TRBD1 (5 bases). V was clipped by 7 bases and J by 1 base, with 16 bases between them. The CDR3 runs to 15 residues. Germline CDR1 and CDR2: MNHEY and SMNVEV (reference sequence). The CDR3 protein is CASTPSDSLNYGYTF. CDR3 bases: TGTGCCAGCACCCCAAGTGACAGCCTTAACTATGGCTACACCTTC.

This chain connects TRBV30 to TRBJ2-3; the D is unclear. The ends were cut back, 1 base at V and 8 bases at J, with 7 bases in the middle. The germline V gene encodes CDR1 GTSNPN and CDR2 SVGIG (reference sequence). The CDR3 length is 11 residues. In DNA form, the CDR3 reads TGTGCCTGGAGTGGGGGTACTACGCAGTATTTT. It is translated as CAWSGGTTQYF.

The genes are TRBV5-5 and TRBJ1-1, with TRBD1 as a possible D gene (5 bases). From germline, CDR1 is SGHKS and CDR2 YYEKEE (reference sequence). Trimming cost V 5 bases and J 1 base, with 12 bases left between them. The CDR3 has 14 amino acids. CDR3 sequence (DNA): TGTGCCAGCAGATGGGGCAGGGAGAACACTGAAGCTTTCTTT. Translating it yields CASRWGRENTEAFF.

The chain couples TRBV7-2 to TRBJ2-3; D might be TRBD2 (5 bases). Germline CDR1 reads SGHTA; CDR2 reads FQGNSA. The germline V and J ends were trimmed by 3 bases and 2 bases, with 12 bases remaining between them. The CDR3 loop spans 15 amino acids. The CDR3 DNA sequence: TGTGCCAGCAGCTTTAGTACGCGGGCCACAGATACGCAGTATTTT. Its translation: CASSFSTRATDTQYF.

A note on this clonotype: Sequence at one end of the junction differs from germline and may be a read error. The rearrangement joins TRBV5-4 to TRBJ2-1; no definite D call. The CDR3 loop spans 11 amino acids. Germline values: CDR1 SGHNT, CDR2 YYREEE (reference sequence). CDR3 bases: TGTGCCAGCAGCTTGGTCAATAAGCAGTTCTTC. It specifies CASSLVNKQFF.

CDR3 nucleotide sequence: TGTGCCAGCAGCTTTTGGGACAGGGTCACAGATACGCAGTATTTT. It translates to CASSFWDRVTDTQYF. The genes are TRBV5-6 and TRBJ2-3; 9 positions match TRBD1. CDR3 length: 15 residues. V lost 2 bases and J lost 2; bases outside the gene matches: 3. The V gene's germline CDR1 is SGHDT and CDR2 YYEEEE.

This clonotype was recorded once. The chain uses TRBV6-1 and TRBJ2-7; the match to TRBD1 covers 7 bases. The length of the CDR3 is 13 residues. V gave up 9 bases and J gave up 1 base; unmatched junction bases: 6. In germline, CDR1 is MNHNS, CDR2 SASEGT. DNA of the CDR3: TGTGCCAGTTTGGACAGGTTGTCCTACGAGCAGTACTTC. Translation gives CASLDRLSYEQYF.

This sequence joins TRBV25-1 and TRBJ2-2, with a possible D match to TRBD2 (6 bases). Trimming took off 8 bases at V and 2 bases at J, with 18 bases between the two ends. The germline V gene encodes CDR1 MGHDK and CDR2 SYGVNS. This CDR3 is built from 16 residues. CDR3 coding DNA: TGTGCCAGCCGAGCCTCGGGCGGGACTAACACCGGGGAGCTGTTTTTT. It codes for CASRASGGTNTGELFF.

The rearrangement uses TRBV27 and TRBJ1-2, with a possible D match to TRBD1 (6 bases). The V end was cut by 2 bases, the J end by 8 bases, with 15 bases between. Germline lookup yields CDR1 MNHEY and CDR2 SMNVEV (reference sequence). CDR3 length: 14 amino acids. CDR3 sequence (DNA): TGTGCCAGCAGTTTAGTCTCCTGGGGGCAAGGCTACACCTTC. Its translation: CASSLVSWGQGYTF.